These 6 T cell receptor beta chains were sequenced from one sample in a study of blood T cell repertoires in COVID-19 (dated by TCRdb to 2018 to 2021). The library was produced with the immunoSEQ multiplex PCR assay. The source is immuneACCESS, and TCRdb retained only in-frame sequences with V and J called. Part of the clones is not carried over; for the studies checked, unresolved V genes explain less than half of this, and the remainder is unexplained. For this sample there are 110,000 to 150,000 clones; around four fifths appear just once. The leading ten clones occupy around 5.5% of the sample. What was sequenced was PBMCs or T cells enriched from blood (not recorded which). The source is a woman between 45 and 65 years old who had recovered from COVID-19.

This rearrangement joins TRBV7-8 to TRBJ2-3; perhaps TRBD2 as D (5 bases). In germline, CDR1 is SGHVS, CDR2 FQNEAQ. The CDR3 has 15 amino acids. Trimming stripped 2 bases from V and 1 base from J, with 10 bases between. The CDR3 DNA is TGTGCCAGCAGCTTAACTAGGCTCGGCACAGATACGCAGTATTTT. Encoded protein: CASSLTRLGTDTQYF.

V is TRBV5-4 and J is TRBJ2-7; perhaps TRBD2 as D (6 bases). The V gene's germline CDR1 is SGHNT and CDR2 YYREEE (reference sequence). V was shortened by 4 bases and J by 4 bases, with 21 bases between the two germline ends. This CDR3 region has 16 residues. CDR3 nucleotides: TGTGCCAGCAGCGTCTTGGCGGGGTCGTTGCTTTACGAGCAGTACTTC. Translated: CASSVLAGSLLYEQYF.

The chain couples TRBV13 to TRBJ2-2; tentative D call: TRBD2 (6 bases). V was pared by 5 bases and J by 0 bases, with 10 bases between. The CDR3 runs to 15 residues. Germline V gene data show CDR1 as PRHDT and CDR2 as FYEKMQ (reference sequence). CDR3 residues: CASSLWDSNTGELFF. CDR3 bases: TGTGCCAGCAGCCTCTGGGACTCGAACACCGGGGAGCTGTTTTTT.

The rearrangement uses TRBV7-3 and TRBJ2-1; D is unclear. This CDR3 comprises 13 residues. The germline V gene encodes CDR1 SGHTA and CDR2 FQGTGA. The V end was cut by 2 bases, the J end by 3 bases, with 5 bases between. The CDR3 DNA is TGTGCCAGCAGCTTATCGGTCTACAATGAGCAGTTCTTC. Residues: CASSLSVYNEQFF.

In DNA, the CDR3 is TGCGCCAGCAGCTTGGCCGGTCAGGTCGAGCAGTACTTC. Protein sequence: CASSLAGQVEQYF. This sequence joins TRBV5-1 and TRBJ2-7; no reliable D call. CDR1 SGHRS and CDR2 YFSETQ come from the germline V gene. Deletions cut 0 bases from V and 6 bases from J, with 10 bases between. This CDR3 comprises 13 residues.

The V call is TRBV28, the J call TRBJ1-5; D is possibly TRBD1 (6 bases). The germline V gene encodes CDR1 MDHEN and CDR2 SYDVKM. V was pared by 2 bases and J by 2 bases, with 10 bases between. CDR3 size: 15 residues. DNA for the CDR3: TGTGCCAGCAGTTTACGGGGGGCAGGCAATCAGCCCCAGCATTTT. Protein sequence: CASSLRGAGNQPQHF.